The rows below give T cell receptor beta chains drawn from one sample of a study of OX40 agonist ivuxolimab in advanced cancers. Data came from immunoSEQ multiplex PCR; TCRdb stores just in-frame clones and leaves some out. The sample records more than 65,000 clones, just under 95% being singletons. The material was CD4+ or CD8+ T cells sorted from blood, obtained in a trial of the OX40 agonist ivuxolimab. These receptors all stem from an adult with an advanced solid tumor such as melanoma, head and neck, liver or kidney cancer. Both conserved end residues are trimmed from each CDR3. Fields, in order: V gene, CDR3 protein.

TRBV29-1 SVEGAGENTEAF
TRBV19 ASSTLAGGTDTQY
TRBV27 ASSYTGELF
TRBV29-1 SVEPTGTGSYEQY
TRBV11-2 ASSYPGQGVPGELF
TRBV6-1 ASSDLKFDEQY
TRBV10-3 AISETPDSPYGYT
TRBV6-6 ASPKAVGTEAF
TRBV4-3 ASSQEVSLYYNEQF
TRBV15 ATSRDRASPYGYT
TRBV6-5 ASSYSSGRDYEQY
TRBV21-1 ASSKVRQNLNYGYT
TRBV10-3 AIKKQGRREKLF
TRBV27 ASSQTGGWEKLF
TRBV28 ATSRGGAYNEQF
TRBV4-3 ASSQDGTLAGYEQY
TRBV7-8 ASSSGRWVAGGNEQF
TRBV5-4 ASSLGRGTDEQY
TRBV2 ASRRWDNSYEQY
TRBV11-2 ASSLVGSWQGPGPYEQY
TRBV18 ASSPGQGSYEQY